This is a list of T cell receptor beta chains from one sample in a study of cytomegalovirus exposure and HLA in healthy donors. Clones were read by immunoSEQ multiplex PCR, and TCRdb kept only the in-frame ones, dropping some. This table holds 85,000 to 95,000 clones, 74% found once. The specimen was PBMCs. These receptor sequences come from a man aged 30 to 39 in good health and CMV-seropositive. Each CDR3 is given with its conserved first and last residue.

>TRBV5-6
CASSSGTGAPTDTQYF
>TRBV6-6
CASSYFRQGVFHEQYF
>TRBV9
CASSFRQGEVGKQYF
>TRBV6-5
CASSYSGQGGNTIYF
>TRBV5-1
CASSLSGGYPGELFF
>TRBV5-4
CASSLDRDSYEQYF
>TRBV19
CASMRQNQPQHF
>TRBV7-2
CASRTRRLAGGVNEQFF
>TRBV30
CAWTPLHEQYF
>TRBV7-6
CASSLAQGAMNTEAFF
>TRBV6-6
CASRIVQGKNTEAFF
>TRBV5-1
CASSLGAGDYGYTF
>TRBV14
CASSLTGTSRFNEQFF
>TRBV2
CASSVGTADSPLHF
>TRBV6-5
CASSYRQDQPQHF
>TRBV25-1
CASSRDSAYEQYF
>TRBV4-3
CASSQDKRNYGYPF
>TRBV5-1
CASSTLDGQETQYF
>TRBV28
CASLENYNEQFF
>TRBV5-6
CASSLAGGRGSNQPQHF
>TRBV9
CASSRGTSGQETQYF
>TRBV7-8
CASSRGQGLQETQYF
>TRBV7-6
CASSLGPYSLQPQHF
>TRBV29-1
CSAGRDRDQPQNF
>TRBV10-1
CASRSTSGGNEQFF
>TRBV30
CAGTTQETQYF
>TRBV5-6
CASSSPTSGAPNEQFF
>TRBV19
CASRPDRGTNTEAFF
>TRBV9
CASRVPGMYGYTF
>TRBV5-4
CASSSGISNEKLFF
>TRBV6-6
CASSYGQGNTEAFF
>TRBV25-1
CASSEEGTGLHEQYF
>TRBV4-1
CASSQGESGRVGNQPQNF
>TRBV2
CALTASGGTDTQYF
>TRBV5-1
CASSLGGLADNEQFF
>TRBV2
CASSERWAGNTEAFF
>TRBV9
CASSFGQTVTTTGYGYTF
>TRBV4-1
CASSHAPQRDYEQYF
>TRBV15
CATSRERDTAVQPQHF
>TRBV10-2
CASSDPQGGTGNQPQHF
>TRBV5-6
CASSSYRGKGDYEQYF
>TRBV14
CASSQDWASGATDTQYF
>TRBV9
CASSVGGGVYNSPLNF
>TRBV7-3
CASSLGGGRTYNEQFF
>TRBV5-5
CASSSDRGVNQPQHF
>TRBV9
CASSVATGGVNGYTF
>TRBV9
CASSVGGQISSYEQYF
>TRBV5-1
CASSLDPAGEFPYEQYF
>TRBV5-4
CASSFFGGSRGAFF
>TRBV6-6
CASGGAGGSSYEQYF
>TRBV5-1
CASSSPGGRTSGYNEQFF
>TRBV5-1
CASSLTAQETQYF